This T cell receptor beta chain derives from a study of blood T cell repertoires in COVID-19. Study information: The United States, Italy and Spain were the sources of the acute and convalescent COVID-19 samples. T cells, B-cell-depleted T cells, or PBMCs supplied cDNA or gDNA.

Study processing details: Reference gene primer amplification in the assay estimated nucleated cell counts. Produced via immunoSEQ multiplex PCR; TCRdb's table is partial and in-frame only. V, J and clone size were drawn from that table, and D and trimming were deduced from the DNA. The sample includes around 260,000 clones, 83% of them seen just once. This CDR3 has 15 amino acids. Trimming at V came to 1 base and at J to 8 bases, leaving 7 bases not matched to a gene. Germline V CDR1 and CDR2: SGHAT, FQNNGV. Sequencing input: peripheral blood. This TCR was sampled from a woman aged 45-59 years who had recovered from COVID-19. The rearrangement joins TRBV11-2 to TRBJ1-2, with 10 bases that match TRBD1. CDR3: CASSLGDRGLEGYTF. CDR3 in DNA: TGTGCCAGCAGCTTAGGGGACAGGGGACTAGAGGGCTACACCTTC.